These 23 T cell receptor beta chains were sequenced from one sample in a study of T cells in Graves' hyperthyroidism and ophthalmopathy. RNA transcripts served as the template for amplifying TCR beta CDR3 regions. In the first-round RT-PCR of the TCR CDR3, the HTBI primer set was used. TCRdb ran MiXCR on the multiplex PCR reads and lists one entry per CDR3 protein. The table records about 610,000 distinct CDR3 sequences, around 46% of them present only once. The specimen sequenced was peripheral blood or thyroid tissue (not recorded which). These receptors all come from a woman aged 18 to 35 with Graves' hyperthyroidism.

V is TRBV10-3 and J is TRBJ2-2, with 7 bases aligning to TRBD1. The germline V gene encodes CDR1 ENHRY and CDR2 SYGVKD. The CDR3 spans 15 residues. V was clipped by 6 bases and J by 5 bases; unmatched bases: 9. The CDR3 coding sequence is TGTGCCATCAGCCGACGACAGGGAACAACCGGGGAGCTGTTTTTT. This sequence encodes CAISRRQGTTGELFF.

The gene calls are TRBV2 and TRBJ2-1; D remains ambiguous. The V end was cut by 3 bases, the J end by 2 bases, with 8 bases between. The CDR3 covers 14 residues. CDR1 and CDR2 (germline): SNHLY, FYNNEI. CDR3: CASSDLSPYNEQFF. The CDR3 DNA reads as TGTGCCAGCAGTGACTTGAGTCCCTACAATGAGCAGTTCTTC.

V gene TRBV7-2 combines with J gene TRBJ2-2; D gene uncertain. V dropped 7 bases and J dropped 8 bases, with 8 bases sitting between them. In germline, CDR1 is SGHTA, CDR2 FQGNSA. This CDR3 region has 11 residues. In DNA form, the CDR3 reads TGTGCCAGCACCCCTACAGGGGAGCTGTTTTTT. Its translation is CASTPTGELFF.

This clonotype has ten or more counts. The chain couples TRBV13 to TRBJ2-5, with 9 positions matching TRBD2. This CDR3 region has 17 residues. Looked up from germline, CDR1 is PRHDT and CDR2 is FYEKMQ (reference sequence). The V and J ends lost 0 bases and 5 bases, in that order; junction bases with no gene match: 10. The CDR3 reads CASSLGTSGPLEETQYF. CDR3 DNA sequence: TGTGCCAGCAGCTTAGGGACTAGCGGCCCTCTGGAGGAGACCCAGTACTTC.

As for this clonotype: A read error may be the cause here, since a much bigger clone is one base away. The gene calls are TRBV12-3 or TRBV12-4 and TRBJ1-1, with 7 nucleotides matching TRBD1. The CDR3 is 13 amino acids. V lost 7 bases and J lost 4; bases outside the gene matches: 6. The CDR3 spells CASTKAGGTEAFF. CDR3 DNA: TGTGCCAGCACCAAAGCAGGGGGCACTGAAGCTTTCTTT.

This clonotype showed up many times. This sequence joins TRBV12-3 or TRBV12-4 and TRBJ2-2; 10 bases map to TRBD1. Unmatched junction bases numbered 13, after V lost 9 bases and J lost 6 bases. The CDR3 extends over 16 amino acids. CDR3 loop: CARTHEDRGVSGELFF. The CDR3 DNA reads TGTGCCAGAACTCATGAGGACAGGGGGGTATCCGGGGAGCTGTTTTTT.

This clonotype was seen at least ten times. CDR3 nucleotide sequence: TGTGCCAGCAGCTTAGATCCTGACCCAGGCTCTGGAAACACCATATATTTT. It translates to CASSLDPDPGSGNTIYF. The chain is built from TRBV7-2 and TRBJ1-3; D ambiguous. This CDR3 is 17 amino acids long. CDR1 is SGHTA, CDR2 FQGNSA, per germline. Trimming took 1 base from V and 0 from J, leaving 13 bases between them.

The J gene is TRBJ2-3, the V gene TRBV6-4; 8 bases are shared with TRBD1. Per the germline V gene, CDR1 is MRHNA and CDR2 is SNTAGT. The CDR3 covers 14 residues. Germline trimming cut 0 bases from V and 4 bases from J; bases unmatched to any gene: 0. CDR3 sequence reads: CASSDSQGADTQYF. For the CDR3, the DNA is TGTGCCAGCAGTGACTCACAGGGGGCAGATACGCAGTATTTT.

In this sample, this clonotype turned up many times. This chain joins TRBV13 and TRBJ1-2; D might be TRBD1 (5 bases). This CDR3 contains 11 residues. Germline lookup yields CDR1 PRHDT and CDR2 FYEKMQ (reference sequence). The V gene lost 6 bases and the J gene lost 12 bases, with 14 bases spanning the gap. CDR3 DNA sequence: TGTGCCAGCAGTGATGCAGGGACTAACACCTTC. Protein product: CASSDAGTNTF.

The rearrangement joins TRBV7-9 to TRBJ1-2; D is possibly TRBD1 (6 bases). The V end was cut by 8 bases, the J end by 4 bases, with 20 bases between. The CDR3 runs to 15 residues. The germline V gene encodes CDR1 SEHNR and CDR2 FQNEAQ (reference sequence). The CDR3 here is CASGRAGGLGYGYTF. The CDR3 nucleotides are TGTGCCAGCGGGCGCGCGGGGGGCTTGGGCTATGGCTACACCTTC.

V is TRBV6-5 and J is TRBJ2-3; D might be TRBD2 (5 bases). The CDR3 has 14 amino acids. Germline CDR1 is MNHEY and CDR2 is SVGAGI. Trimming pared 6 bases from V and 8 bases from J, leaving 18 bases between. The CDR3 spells CASSYGVGLGTQYF. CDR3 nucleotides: TGTGCCAGCAGCTACGGGGTTGGCCTGGGTACGCAGTATTTT.

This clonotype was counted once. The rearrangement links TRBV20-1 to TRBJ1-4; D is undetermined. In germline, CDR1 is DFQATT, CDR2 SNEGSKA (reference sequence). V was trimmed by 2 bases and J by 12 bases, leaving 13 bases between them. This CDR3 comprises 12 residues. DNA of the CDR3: TGCAGTGCTAGAAGGCTAGCGGGAGAACTGTTTTTT. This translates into CSARRLAGELFF.

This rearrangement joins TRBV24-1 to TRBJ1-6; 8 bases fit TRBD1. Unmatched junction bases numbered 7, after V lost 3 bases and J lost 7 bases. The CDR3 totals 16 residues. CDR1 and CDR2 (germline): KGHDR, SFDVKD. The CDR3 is CATSDDGQGENSPLHF. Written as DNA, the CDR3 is TGTGCCACCAGTGATGACGGACAGGGTGAGAATTCACCCCTCCACTTT.

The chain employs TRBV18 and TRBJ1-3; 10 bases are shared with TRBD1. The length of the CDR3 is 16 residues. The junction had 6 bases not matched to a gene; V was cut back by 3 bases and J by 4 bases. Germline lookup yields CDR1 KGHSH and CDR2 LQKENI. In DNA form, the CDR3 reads TGTGCCAGCTCACCCTCGACAGGGGGCCACGGAAACACCATATATTTT. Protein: CASSPSTGGHGNTIYF.

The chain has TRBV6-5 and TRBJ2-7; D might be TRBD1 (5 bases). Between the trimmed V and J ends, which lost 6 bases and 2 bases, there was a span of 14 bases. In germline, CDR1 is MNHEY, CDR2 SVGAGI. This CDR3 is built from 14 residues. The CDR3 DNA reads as TGTGCCAGCAGCCCCAGGGTAGGCACCTACGAGCAGTACTTC. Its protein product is CASSPRVGTYEQYF.

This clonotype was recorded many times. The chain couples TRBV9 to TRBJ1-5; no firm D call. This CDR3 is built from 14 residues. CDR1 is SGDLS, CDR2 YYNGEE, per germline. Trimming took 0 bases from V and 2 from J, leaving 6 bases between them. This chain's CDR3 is CASSVDSRNQPQHF. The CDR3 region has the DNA TGTGCCAGCAGCGTAGACAGCCGCAATCAGCCCCAGCATTTT.

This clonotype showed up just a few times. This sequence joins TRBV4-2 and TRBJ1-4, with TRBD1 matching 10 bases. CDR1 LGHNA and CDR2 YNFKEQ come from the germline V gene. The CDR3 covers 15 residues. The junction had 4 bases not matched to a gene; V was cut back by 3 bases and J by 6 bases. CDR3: CASSHPGTGDEKLFF. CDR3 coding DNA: TGTGCCAGCAGCCATCCCGGGACAGGGGATGAAAAACTGTTTTTT.

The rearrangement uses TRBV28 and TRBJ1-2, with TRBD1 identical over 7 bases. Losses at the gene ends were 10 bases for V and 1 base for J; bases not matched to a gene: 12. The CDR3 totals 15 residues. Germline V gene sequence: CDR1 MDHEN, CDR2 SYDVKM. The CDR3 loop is CATHSRGALNYGYTF. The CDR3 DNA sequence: TGTGCCACCCATTCCAGGGGGGCCCTTAACTATGGCTACACCTTC.

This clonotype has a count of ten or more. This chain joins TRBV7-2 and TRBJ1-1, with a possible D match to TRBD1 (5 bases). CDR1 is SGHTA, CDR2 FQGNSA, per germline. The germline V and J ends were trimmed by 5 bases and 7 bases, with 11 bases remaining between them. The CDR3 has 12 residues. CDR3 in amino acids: CASSQGRGEAFF. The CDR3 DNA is TGTGCCAGCAGCCAAGGGAGGGGTGAAGCTTTCTTT.

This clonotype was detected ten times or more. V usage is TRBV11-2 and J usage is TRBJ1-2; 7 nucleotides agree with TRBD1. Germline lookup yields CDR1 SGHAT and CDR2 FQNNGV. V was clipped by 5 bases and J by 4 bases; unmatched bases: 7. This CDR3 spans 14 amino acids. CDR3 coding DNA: TGTGCCAGCAGCCGATCCCAGGGGGTCTATGGCTACACCTTC. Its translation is CASSRSQGVYGYTF.

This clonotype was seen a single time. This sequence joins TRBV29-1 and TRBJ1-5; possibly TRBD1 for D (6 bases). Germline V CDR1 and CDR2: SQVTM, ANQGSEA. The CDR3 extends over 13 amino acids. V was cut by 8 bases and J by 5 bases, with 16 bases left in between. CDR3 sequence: CSLGTGGYQPQHF. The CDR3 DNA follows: TGCAGCCTTGGGACCGGGGGCTATCAGCCCCAGCATTTT.

The CDR3 DNA reads TGTGCCAGCAGCGTAGAGGGCGGCACCGGGGAGCTGTTTTTT. Translating it yields CASSVEGGTGELFF. The chain employs TRBV9 and TRBJ2-2; D is undetermined. The CDR3 has 14 residues. Germline V gene data show CDR1 as SGDLS and CDR2 as YYNGEE. Trimming took 0 bases from V and 4 from J, leaving 7 bases between them.

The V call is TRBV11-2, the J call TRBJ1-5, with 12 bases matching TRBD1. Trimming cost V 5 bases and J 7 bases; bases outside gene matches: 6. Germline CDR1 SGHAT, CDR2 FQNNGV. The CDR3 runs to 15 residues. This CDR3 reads CASSRGQGAEQPQHF. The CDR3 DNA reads TGTGCCAGCAGCCGGGGACAGGGGGCCGAGCAGCCCCAGCATTTT.